The source of this T cell receptor beta chain is a study of cytomegalovirus exposure and HLA in healthy donors. Findings of the study overall: Many donors shared some public TCRs, even though most TCR sequences were rare.

The length of the CDR3 is 15 residues. Germline V gives CDR1 SGHTA, CDR2 FQGTGA. J gave up 8 bases and V 5 bases, and 9 bases lay outside the gene matches. Comment on this clone: What it binds is not known.

Amplification used 60 Vbeta primers and 13 Jbeta primers. Repertoires were generated with immunoSEQ multiplex PCR, while TCRdb's copy carries only in-frame clones and drops some. Altogether about 140,000 clones are present, roughly four fifths being singletons, with the ten largest covering approximately 9.7%. J is TRBJ2-1 and V is TRBV7-3; TRBD2 matches 10 bases. Input material: PBMCs. The origin of this receptor is a woman in her sixties or seventies in good health and CMV-seropositive. The CDR3 reads CASSLLSGRKDEQFF. CDR3 sequence (DNA): TGTGCCAGCAGCCTTCTTAGCGGGAGGAAGGATGAGCAGTTCTTC.